The rows below give T cell receptor beta chains drawn from one sample of a study of Graves' ophthalmopathy and Graves' hyperthyroidism. TCRdb processed the multiplex PCR reads anew with MiXCR; each CDR3 protein has one entry. The profile shows about 550,000 distinct CDR3 sequences, approximately 35% of them singletons. Sequences were obtained from peripheral blood or thyroid tissue (not recorded which). All receptors derive from an adult man with Graves' hyperthyroidism. Each CDR3 is given with its conserved first and last residue. Fields, in order: J gene, V gene, CDR3 length, CDR3 protein.

TRBJ2-5	TRBV6-5	14	CASTKGTGRETQYF
TRBJ1-1	TRBV6-5	14	CASSYPGMNTEAFF
TRBJ1-6	TRBV28	12	CASSLDAHTLHF
TRBJ1-6	TRBV19	15	CAWVPGRRYNSPLHF
TRBJ2-5	TRBV20-1	13	CSATRLARETQYF
TRBJ2-7	TRBV2	14	CASSRNREINEQYF
TRBJ2-3	TRBV7-9	15	CASSPRQIMTDTQYF
TRBJ2-7	TRBV7-2	13	CASSFDATYEQYF
TRBJ1-2	TRBV20-1	14	CSARDPDRNYGYTF
TRBJ1-1	TRBV20-1	15	CSARDGGLGNTEAFF
TRBJ1-1	TRBV3-1	14	CASSQDPVNTEAFF
TRBJ1-3	TRBV20-1	14	CSASRGFGGNTIYF
TRBJ2-5	TRBV5-1	15	CASSLGQGAQETQYF
TRBJ1-2	TRBV10-3	16	CASTIIGGEGNYGYTF
TRBJ2-7	TRBV2	17	CASSQDRLTLPPYEQYF
TRBJ2-3	TRBV2	15	CASTVRGSGLDTQYF
TRBJ1-3	TRBV7-9	16	CASSPARGAPGNTIYF
TRBJ2-6	TRBV20-1	14	CSASSRSGANVLTF
TRBJ2-7	TRBV4-1	14	CASSLSGRPYEQYF
TRBJ1-1	TRBV29-1	12	CSVDPTGGEAFF
TRBJ2-5	TRBV7-2	18	CASSLDASGGLPAETRYF
TRBJ1-6	TRBV2	14	CASSERGVSSPLHF
TRBJ1-6	TRBV3-1	16	CASSHTMTGLNSPLHF
TRBJ1-1	TRBV6-1	13	CASRQGINTEAFF
TRBJ2-2	TRBV5-8	14	CASSPRGVTGELFF
TRBJ1-6	TRBV19	18	CASSIGQVTSSYNSPLHF
TRBJ1-5	TRBV27	14	CASSFAGQGQPQHF
TRBJ1-4	TRBV24-1	11	CATSDPPGGVF
TRBJ2-7	TRBV3-1	15	CASSQRGRTYNEQYF
TRBJ2-6	TRBV15	13	CATSRGGTYVLTF
TRBJ2-6	TRBV24-1	15	CATSNGPSGANVLTF
TRBJ1-2	TRBV12-3/TRBV12-4	13	CASSRDRQYGYTF
TRBJ1-2	TRBV10-2	12	CASSESRQGATF
TRBJ2-7	TRBV29-1	13	CSEPQGFSYEQYF
TRBJ1-4	TRBV25-1	16	CASSEEGSSNNEKLFF
TRBJ1-2	TRBV6-6	14	CASSYDSANYGYTF
TRBJ2-7	TRBV27	13	CASSPTSYSEQYF
TRBJ1-4	TRBV7-9	15	CASSVTGGPNEKLFF
TRBJ2-7	TRBV10-3	14	CAISDRTGKYEQYF
TRBJ1-2	TRBV7-8	14	CASSSDRGDYGYTF
TRBJ1-5	TRBV7-8	15	CASSTDRNSNQPQHF
TRBJ1-2	TRBV12-3/TRBV12-4	15	CASSLGTGTYYGCTF
TRBJ1-1	TRBV6-1	14	CASGTGEIDTEAFF
TRBJ2-7	TRBV7-9	13	CASSLVLLNEQYF
TRBJ1-2	TRBV13	15	CASFLRGVYLYGYTF
TRBJ1-1	TRBV11-2	13	CASSLVTAAEAFF
TRBJ1-5	TRBV12-3/TRBV12-4	14	CASSLSPINQPQHF
TRBJ2-5	TRBV7-2	12	CASSPRGETRYF
TRBJ2-3	TRBV20-1	15	CSAEKGTGGTDTQYF
TRBJ1-2	TRBV14	12	CASSRDRYGYTF
TRBJ2-2	TRBV7-3	16	CASSSPGLLPTGELFF
TRBJ2-3	TRBV6-5	17	CASRGTSGRAMTDTQYF
TRBJ1-1	TRBV19	16	CASSTRTGGPNTEAFF
TRBJ2-2	TRBV7-6	15	CASSLLVVGHGELFF
TRBJ1-5	TRBV29-1	12	CSVGGNNQPQHF
TRBJ1-1	TRBV20-1	14	CSASRFSGGLEAFF
TRBJ1-3	TRBV14	15	CASSRRQGAGNTIYF
TRBJ2-5	TRBV10-1	15	CASSERGQGGETQYF